Detailed here is one T cell receptor (beta chain). Its antigen is unknown. The data were taken from a study of T cell responses to AZD1222 COVID-19 vaccine. Assay: immunoSEQ multiplex PCR; the TCRdb copy retains only in-frame clones and omits some. The data show roughly 180,000 clones, roughly nine tenths seen once. Whole-study findings and limits: Regions 160-218 and 743-854 held dominance among vaccine-associated CD4 TCRs, which spanned spike. Just 5 to 7 AZD1222 recipients were seropositive at baseline. Unmutated regions of variants are reportedly targeted by nearly half of spike-specific TCRs.

The CDR3 sequence is 15 residues long. The germline gives CDR1 SEHNR, CDR2 FQNEAQ (reference sequence). J lost 3 bases, V lost 5 bases, and 9 bases had no gene match. The receptor was isolated from an adult in good health. This chain uses TRBV7-9 with TRBJ1-2, with 7 bases fitting TRBD1. Sequencing used peripheral blood, obtained on day 0 of AZD1222 vaccination. The CDR3 nucleotides read TGTGCCAGCAGCGGGCCGGGACAGCAGCACTATGGCTACACCTTC. This codes for CASSGPGQQHYGYTF.